Detailed here is one T cell receptor beta chain. Its antigen remains unidentified. The junction differs from germline at one of its ends, possibly a read error. As the template, RNA transcripts were used to amplify TCR beta CDR3 regions. Amplification began with first-round RT-PCR using HTBI primers, then second-round multiplex PCR was performed. TCRdb re-derived calls from the multiplex PCR reads in MiXCR, one entry per CDR3 protein. Here the sample spans hundreds of thousands of distinct CDR3 sequences, roughly two fifths being singletons. Moderate-to-severe activity, with CAS ≥3, NOSPECS ≥4 and duration under 3 months, characterized the donors with ophthalmopathy. Additional autoimmune diseases, uncontrolled infections, pregnancy or lactation disqualified patients. Orbital computed tomography, thyroid ultrasound, TRAb, serum thyroxine and clinical symptoms formed the basis of diagnosis. This sample stems from a study of Graves' ophthalmopathy and Graves' hyperthyroidism. Study findings and constraints: Detection in blood was also observed for most expanded thyroid clonotypes above 0.001 frequency.

This receptor was taken from an adult man with Graves' ophthalmopathy. Input material: peripheral blood.

CDR3 loop: CAWGAGGNEKLFF. CDR3 DNA sequence: TGTGCCTGGGGGGCAGGGGGTAATGAAAAACTGTTTTTT. J is TRBJ1-4 and V is TRBV29-1; 7 bases agree with TRBD1. The CDR3 is 13 amino acids. The V gene's germline CDR1 is SQVTM and CDR2 ANQGSEA. Full variable domain (outside the CDR3, taken from reference TRBV29-1 and TRBJ1-4): SAVISQKPSRDICQRGTSLTIQCQVDSQVTMMFWYRQQPGQSLTLIATANQGSEATYESGFVIDKFPISRPNLTFSTLTVSNMSPEDSSIYLCAWGAGGNEKLFFGSGTQLSVL.